The table lists the clone carrying this T cell receptor beta chain with a count of one. Germline CDR1 is MDHEN and CDR2 is SYDVKM. This CDR3 has 17 residues. V shed 0 bases and J 3 bases; nucleotides not matched to a gene: 6. Measured with immunoSEQ multiplex PCR; TCRdb has only the in-frame clones, and not every one. The sample shows 180,000 or so clones, around 79% of them seen only once. The sample belongs to a study of blood T cell repertoires in COVID-19. The sequence derives from a man aged 50 to 59 who had recovered from COVID-19. The J gene is TRBJ2-2, the V gene TRBV28; 8 bases agree with TRBD1. The sample was PBMCs or T cells enriched from blood (not recorded which). The CDR3 here is CASSLWASTGDTGELFF. Here the CDR3 DNA reads TGTGCCAGCAGTTTATGGGCGTCGACAGGGGACACCGGGGAGCTGTTTTTT.